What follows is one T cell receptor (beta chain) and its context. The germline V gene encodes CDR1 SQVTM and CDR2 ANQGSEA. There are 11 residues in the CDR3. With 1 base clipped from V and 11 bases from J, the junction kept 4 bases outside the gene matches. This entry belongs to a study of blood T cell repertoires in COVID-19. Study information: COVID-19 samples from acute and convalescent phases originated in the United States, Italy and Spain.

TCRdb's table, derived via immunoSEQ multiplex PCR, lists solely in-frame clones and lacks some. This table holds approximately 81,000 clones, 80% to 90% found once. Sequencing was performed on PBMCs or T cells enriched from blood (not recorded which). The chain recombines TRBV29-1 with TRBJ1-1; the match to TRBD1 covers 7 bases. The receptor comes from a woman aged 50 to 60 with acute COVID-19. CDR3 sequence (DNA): TGCAGCGTTGAAGGGGGCAGGGGGGCTTTCTTT. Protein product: CSVEGGRGAFF.